These 32 T cell receptor beta chains came from one sample sequenced in a study of CD8 T cells in ankylosing spondylitis. Study-level results: The study identified a TCR beta motif of under 10 highly homologous variants that appeared characteristic of ankylosing spondylitis blood.

Which antigens these TCRs recognize remains unknown. One entry per CDR3 protein, called by TCRdb with MiXCR from the 5' RACE reads. Of about 210,000 distinct CDR3 sequences in the sample, 7% to 8% were seen once. The sample comprised blood, either unsorted or a sorted T cell fraction (not recorded which). These TCRs come from a male donor with ankylosing spondylitis.

This clonotype was seen many times. The chain couples TRBV6-1 to TRBJ1-1; D is unclear. The CDR3 is 14 amino acids. V was trimmed by 2 bases and J by 5 bases, leaving 12 bases between them. Germline CDR1 MNHNS, CDR2 SASEGT. The CDR3 loop is CASSETGGRTEAFF. CDR3 nucleotides: TGTGCCAGCAGTGAAACGGGAGGCAGGACTGAAGCTTTCTTT.

This clonotype was picked up many times. The rearrangement links TRBV20-1 to TRBJ1-5; D not resolved. Germline-derived CDR1 and CDR2 are DFQATT and SNEGSKA (reference sequence). Trimming left V 2 bases short and J 3 bases short, with 14 bases between. The CDR3 totals 15 residues. CDR3 sequence reads: CSARFPHDPNQPQHF. In DNA, the CDR3 is TGCAGTGCTAGATTTCCGCATGACCCCAATCAGCCCCAGCATTTT.

There are many counts of this clonotype. The chain recombines TRBV9 with TRBJ1-1; perhaps TRBD1 as D (5 bases). The V gene lost 4 bases and the J gene lost 1 base, with 11 bases spanning the gap. The CDR3 covers 14 residues. Germline loops: CDR1 SGDLS, CDR2 YYNGEE. CDR3 in amino acids: CASSHRDGNTEAFF. CDR3 DNA sequence: TGTGCCAGCAGCCACCGGGACGGGAACACTGAAGCTTTCTTT.

This clonotype showed up just once. This may come from a read error, since a much larger clone is one base off. V gene TRBV11-2 combines with J gene TRBJ2-1, with 9 nucleotides matching TRBD2. CDR1 is SGHAT and CDR2 is FQNNGV in the germline V gene. This CDR3 is 16 amino acids long. The CDR3 reads CASSLEAGGPGNDQFF. CDR3 DNA sequence: TGTGCCAGCAGCTTAGAGGCGGGGGGGCCGGGCAATGACCAGTTCTTC.

The table lists this clonotype with many counts. V and J are TRBV7-9 and TRBJ2-7; 8 positions match TRBD1. The junction had 13 bases not matched to a gene; V was cut back by 5 bases and J by 4 bases. The germline gives CDR1 SEHNR, CDR2 FQNEAQ (reference sequence). The CDR3 length is 16 residues. The CDR3: CASSKNPGQGKYEQYF. The CDR3 DNA sequence: TGTGCCAGCAGCAAAAACCCAGGACAGGGAAAGTACGAGCAGTACTTC.

The J gene is TRBJ1-2, the V gene TRBV4-1; D unclear. Germline values: CDR1 MGHRA, CDR2 YSYEKL. Trimming cost V 4 bases and J 4 bases, with 10 bases left between them. This CDR3 region has 13 residues. In nucleotides, the CDR3 is TGCGCCAGCAGCCCCATGGGCAGCTATGGCTACACCTTC. Its translation is CASSPMGSYGYTF.

This clonotype appeared a few times. The rearrangement links TRBV14 to TRBJ2-7, with D maybe TRBD1 (5 bases). The CDR3 consists of 13 residues. V lost 2 bases to trimming and J lost 3 bases, with 8 bases between them. From germline, CDR1 is SGHDN and CDR2 FVKESK. CDR3 nucleotide sequence: TGTGCCAGCAGCCAACAGGGTGGCTACGAGCAGTACTTC. It yields the protein CASSQQGGYEQYF.

Ten or more counts support this clonotype. The chain links TRBV25-1 to TRBJ2-7, with 7 positions matching TRBD2. The V segment lost 3 bases and the J segment 5 bases; nucleotides outside the gene matches: 4. CDR1 and CDR2 (germline): MGHDK, SYGVNS. The CDR3 loop spans 13 amino acids. CDR3 nucleotide sequence: TGTGCCAGCAGTGATTTAGCGGGCCACGAGCAGTACTTC. This sequence encodes CASSDLAGHEQYF.

CDR3 sequence (DNA): TGTGCCATCAGGGGGGCAGGGAGTGAAGCTTTCTTT. It is translated as CAIRGAGSEAFF. The chain uses TRBV2 and TRBJ1-1; 7 bases match TRBD1. Germline V lookup: CDR1 SNHLY, CDR2 FYNNEI. V lost 10 bases, J lost 7 bases, and 9 bases stayed unmatched. The CDR3 runs 12 residues.

This clonotype was recorded at least ten times. The V call is TRBV12-3 or TRBV12-4, the J call TRBJ2-1, with 7 positions matching TRBD2. The junction had 13 bases not matched to a gene; V was cut back by 6 bases and J by 5 bases. The CDR3 covers 16 residues. CDR3 nucleotides: TGTGCCAGCAGCAAAATCCGGGACTACCAAAACAATGAGCAGTTCTTC. Its translation: CASSKIRDYQNNEQFF.

In this sample, this clonotype turned up many times. The chain couples TRBV12-3 or TRBV12-4 to TRBJ1-1; possible D gene TRBD1, 5 bases. Between the trimmed V and J ends, which lost 4 bases and 6 bases, there was a span of 9 bases. This CDR3 contains 12 residues. The CDR3 nucleotides are TGTGCCAGCAGTTCGGGAGGGGCTGAAGCTTTCTTT. Translating gives CASSSGGAEAFF.

This clonotype showed up many times. This chain connects TRBV4-2 to TRBJ2-2; 7 bases are shared with TRBD1. The CDR3 length is 15 residues. Looked up from germline, CDR1 is LGHNA and CDR2 is YNFKEQ. The junction had 6 bases not matched to a gene; V was cut back by 1 base and J by 7 bases. The chain's CDR3 is CASSQGSWTGGELFF. CDR3 DNA: TGTGCCAGCAGCCAAGGATCTTGGACAGGCGGGGAGCTGTTTTTT.

This clonotype appeared many times. This chain joins TRBV29-1 and TRBJ2-7, with 10 bases matching TRBD1. The germline V gene has CDR1 SQVTM and CDR2 ANQGSEA. The CDR3 totals 14 residues. Trimming removed 1 base from V and 4 bases from J; junction bases left unmatched: 4. The DNA for the CDR3 is TGCAGCGTTGAAGGGGACAGGGGACCATACGAGCAGTACTTC. It translates to CSVEGDRGPYEQYF.

This chain joins TRBV14 and TRBJ1-6; a weak D match, TRBD1 (5 bases). CDR3 length: 16 amino acids. The ends were cut back, 4 bases at V and 7 bases at J, with 17 bases in the middle. Germline CDR1 reads SGHDN; CDR2 reads FVKESK. The CDR3 bases are TGTGCCAGCAGCCCCCCGGGGCAGGGTGCAAATTCACCCCTCCACTTT. It codes for CASSPPGQGANSPLHF. Full variable domain (remainder filled in from reference TRBV14 and TRBJ1-6): EAGVTQFPSHSVIEKGQTVTLRCDPISGHDNLYWYRRVMGKEIKFLLHFVKESKQDESGMPNNRFLAERTGGTYSTLKVQPAELEDSGVYFCASSPPGQGANSPLHFGNGTRLTVT.

This clonotype was seen at least ten times. The V and J genes are TRBV7-6 and TRBJ2-1; TRBD2 aligns across 10 bases. There are 17 residues in the CDR3. Germline values: CDR1 SGHVS, CDR2 FNYEAQ. Trimming cost V 0 bases and J 5 bases; bases outside gene matches: 7. The CDR3 is CASSLASGRVGDNEQFF. CDR3 nucleotide sequence: TGTGCCAGCAGCTTAGCCAGCGGGAGGGTTGGGGACAATGAGCAGTTCTTC.

Many counts were recorded for this clonotype. The V call is TRBV27, the J call TRBJ2-6, with no clear D. With 1 base removed from V and 2 bases from J, the gap between germline ends came to 12 bases. Germline lookup yields CDR1 MNHEY and CDR2 SMNVEV (reference sequence). The CDR3 has 17 amino acids. CDR3 amino acids: CASSLFLSRAGANVLTF. In DNA form, the CDR3 reads TGTGCCAGCAGTTTATTCCTCTCGCGAGCTGGGGCCAACGTCCTGACTTTC.

This clonotype was observed many times. The chain has TRBV12-3 or TRBV12-4 and TRBJ2-2; TRBD2 might be the D (6 bases). The CDR3 loop spans 14 amino acids. V lost 3 bases and J 7 bases, leaving 12 bases between the germline ends. The CDR3 DNA reads as TGTGCCAGCAGTTTTTCGGGAGTTCACGGGGAGCTGTTTTTT. Translation gives CASSFSGVHGELFF.

This clonotype was detected ten times or more. J is TRBJ2-1 and V is TRBV6-4; 8 bases are shared with TRBD1. The germline CDR1 and CDR2 sequences are MRHNA and SNTAGT. Trimming took 2 bases from V and 7 from J; bases not matched to a gene: 10. CDR3 length: 16 residues. CDR3 nucleotide sequence: TGTGCCAGCAGTGACCGAGACAGGGGCGACTTAAATGAGCAGTTCTTC. As protein: CASSDRDRGDLNEQFF.

This clonotype was detected many times. The chain couples TRBV20-1 to TRBJ2-7; D may be TRBD2 (6 bases). V lost 1 base and J lost 4, with 11 bases in between. There are 13 residues in the CDR3. CDR1 and CDR2 from the germline V gene are DFQATT and SNEGSKA (reference sequence). CDR3 DNA sequence: TGCAGTGCTAGAGCTCGGGGGAAATACGAGCAGTACTTC. This translates into CSARARGKYEQYF.

V and J are TRBV2 and TRBJ2-3, with D perhaps TRBD1 or TRBD2 (5 bases each). Per germline, CDR1 SNHLY and CDR2 FYNNEI. There are 14 residues in the CDR3. Trimming shortened V by 9 bases and J by 2 bases, and 15 bases separated the two germline ends. The CDR3 is CARSLGPPTDTQYF. The CDR3 bases are TGTGCCAGGAGCTTGGGACCCCCCACAGATACGCAGTATTTT.

The chain uses TRBV29-1 and TRBJ1-2; tentatively, D is TRBD1 (6 bases). V shed 5 bases and J shed 5 bases, with 15 bases lying between them. The CDR3 covers 13 residues. CDR1 SQVTM and CDR2 ANQGSEA come from the germline V gene. The CDR3 spells CSVTGWTAYGYTF. CDR3 bases: TGCAGCGTTACCGGCTGGACAGCTTATGGCTACACCTTC.

This clonotype was counted only a few times. The V call is TRBV6-4, the J call TRBJ2-3; possibly TRBD1 or TRBD2 for D (6 bases each). Trimming shortened V by 7 bases and J by 5 bases, and 19 bases separated the two germline ends. Germline V gene lookup returns CDR1 MRHNA and CDR2 SNTAGT. The CDR3 is 15 residues long. The CDR3 bases are TGTGCCAGCACCCCCGAGGGGGGTGGAAGAGATACGCAGTATTTT. Its protein is CASTPEGGGRDTQYF.

This clonotype was seen repeatedly, ten times or more. The chain is built from TRBV7-9 and TRBJ1-2; D is uncertain. V shed 6 bases and J shed 5 bases, with 7 bases lying between them. CDR3 length: 11 amino acids. Germline V gene lookup returns CDR1 SEHNR and CDR2 FQNEAQ (reference sequence). In DNA, the CDR3 is TGTGCCAGCAGATCGGTATATGGCTACACCTTC. This translates into CASRSVYGYTF. The complete variable domain, with remaining parts taken from reference TRBV7-9 and TRBJ1-2, reads DTGVSQNPRHKITKRGQNVTFRCDPISEHNRLYWYRQTLGQGPEFLTYFQNEAQLEKSRLLSDRFSAERPKGSFSTLEIQRTEQGDSAMYLCASRSVYGYTFGSGTRLTVV.

This clonotype is hyperexpanded by share. This rearrangement joins TRBV28 to TRBJ2-2, with D perhaps given as TRBD1 or TRBD2 (6 bases each). V was pared by 4 bases and J by 7 bases, with 10 bases between. The CDR3 spans 13 residues. Germline V CDR1 and CDR2: MDHEN, SYDVKM. The CDR3 DNA sequence: TGTGCCAGCAGTTCTCGGGGGCGCGGGGAGCTGTTTTTT. Its translation is CASSSRGRGELFF.

At least ten counts were recorded for this clonotype. The chain recombines TRBV27 with TRBJ1-5, with D possibly being TRBD1 (5 bases). The germline CDR1 and CDR2 sequences are MNHEY and SMNVEV (reference sequence). The CDR3 loop spans 14 amino acids. The germline V and J ends were trimmed by 2 bases and 2 bases, with 7 bases remaining between them. The CDR3 spells CASSLVGGNQPQHF. The CDR3 DNA reads as TGTGCCAGCAGTTTAGTAGGGGGCAATCAGCCCCAGCATTTT.

This clonotype was counted many times. The chain is built from TRBV28 and TRBJ2-7; possible D gene TRBD2, 6 bases. This CDR3 is built from 15 residues. Germline CDR1 is MDHEN and CDR2 is SYDVKM. Trimming shortened V by 3 bases and J by 1 base, and 13 bases separated the two germline ends. The CDR3 loop reads CASSLAREVSYEQYF. In nucleotides, the CDR3 is TGTGCCAGCAGTTTGGCCAGGGAGGTTTCCTACGAGCAGTACTTC. Drawing the rest from reference TRBV28 and TRBJ2-7, the complete variable domain is DVKVTQSSRYLVKRTGEKVFLECVQDMDHENMFWYRQDPGLGLRLIYFSYDVKMKEKGDIPEGYSVSREKKERFSLILESASTNQTSMYLCASSLAREVSYEQYFGPGTRLTVT.

V is TRBV9 and J is TRBJ1-4, with TRBD1 identical over 8 bases. The germline V gene has CDR1 SGDLS and CDR2 YYNGEE. This CDR3 has 14 amino acids. V lost 5 bases, J lost 8 bases, and 8 bases stayed unmatched. This CDR3 reads CASSPDRVGEKLFF. Here the CDR3 DNA reads TGTGCCAGCAGTCCGGACAGGGTCGGCGAAAAACTGTTTTTT.

This clonotype was seen repeatedly, ten times or more. The chain links TRBV6-5 to TRBJ2-7; D is unresolved. CDR1 and CDR2 from the germline V gene are MNHEY and SVGAGI. V lost 0 bases and J 2 bases, leaving 14 bases between the germline ends. The length of the CDR3 is 16 residues. CDR3 amino acids: CASSYSRTEETYEQYF. In DNA, the CDR3 is TGTGCCAGCAGTTACTCGCGCACAGAGGAAACCTACGAGCAGTACTTC.

Ten or more counts support this clonotype. The chain uses TRBV7-2 and TRBJ2-5, with 7 bases identical to TRBD1. Germline V gives CDR1 SGHTA, CDR2 FQGNSA. The CDR3 is 15 residues long. J was trimmed by 5 bases and V by 1 base; bases with no gene match: 7. CDR3 nucleotides: TGTGCCAGCAGCTTAGGGGCAGGGGGATCGGAGACCCAGTACTTC. It encodes CASSLGAGGSETQYF.

This clonotype occurred many times. This chain uses TRBV20-1 with TRBJ2-7, with D possibly being TRBD1 (5 bases). Germline loops: CDR1 DFQATT, CDR2 SNEGSKA (reference sequence). The CDR3 has 14 residues. Trimming removed 2 bases at V and 2 bases at J, with 13 bases between. CDR3 in amino acids: CSARRRGKTYEQYF. CDR3 nucleotides: TGCAGTGCTAGACGAAGGGGAAAGACCTACGAGCAGTACTTC.

This clonotype was detected ten times or more. The V gene is TRBV19, the J gene TRBJ2-2, with TRBD1 identical over 7 bases. The germline V gene encodes CDR1 LNHDA and CDR2 SQIVND (reference sequence). CDR3 length: 16 residues. The trim removed 10 bases at V and 4 bases at J, leaving 15 bases unmatched. CDR3 loop: CATLTGNRAGTGELFF. CDR3 bases: TGTGCCACCTTGACAGGGAACCGAGCCGGCACCGGGGAGCTGTTTTTT.

This clonotype was observed at least ten times. The chain has TRBV27 and TRBJ2-7; TRBD1 might be the D (5 bases). The length of the CDR3 is 14 residues. The germline gives CDR1 MNHEY, CDR2 SMNVEV (reference sequence). V lost 6 bases, J lost 2 bases, and 14 bases lay in between. The CDR3 loop reads CASSISRQPYEQYF. The CDR3 nucleotides read TGTGCCAGCAGCATAAGCCGACAGCCCTACGAGCAGTACTTC.